What follows describes a single TCR beta chain. Germline assignment: CDR1 GTSNPN and CDR2 SVGIG (reference sequence). The CDR3 covers 12 residues. V dropped 5 bases and J dropped 2 bases, with 7 bases sitting between them. Patients of the Seattle cohort, enrolled during active infection, were followed longitudinally. The data derive from a study of blood T cell repertoires in COVID-19. As for the study in general: COVID-19 samples from acute and convalescent phases originated in the United States, Italy and Spain. Nucleic acid was either cDNA or gDNA, and it came from T cells, B-cell-depleted T cells, or PBMCs.

Using immunoSEQ multiplex PCR, the repertoire was profiled, and TCRdb retains in-frame clones only, with some absent. The repertoire holds 350,000 or so clones, with roughly nine tenths as singletons. The receptor comes from a woman aged 55-75 years with COVID-19, enrolled during active disease. The specimen was peripheral blood. J is TRBJ1-3 and V is TRBV30, with D unclear. CDR3 region: CAWYQAGNTIYF. The CDR3 nucleotides read TGTGCCTGGTACCAGGCTGGAAACACCATATATTTT.